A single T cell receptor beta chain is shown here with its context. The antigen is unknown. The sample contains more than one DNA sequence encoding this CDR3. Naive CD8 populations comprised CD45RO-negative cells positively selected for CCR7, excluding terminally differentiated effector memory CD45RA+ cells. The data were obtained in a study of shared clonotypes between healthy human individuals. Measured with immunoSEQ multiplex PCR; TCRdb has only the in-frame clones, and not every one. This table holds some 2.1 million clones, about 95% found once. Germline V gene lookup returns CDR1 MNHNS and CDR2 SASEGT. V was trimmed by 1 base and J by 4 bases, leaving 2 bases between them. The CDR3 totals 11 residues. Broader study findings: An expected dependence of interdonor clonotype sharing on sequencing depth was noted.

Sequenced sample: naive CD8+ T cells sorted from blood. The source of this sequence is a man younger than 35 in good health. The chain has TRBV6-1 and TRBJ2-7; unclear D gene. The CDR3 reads CASSEDYEQYF. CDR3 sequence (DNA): TGTGCCAGCAGTGAAGATTACGAGCAGTACTTC.